The following is a T cell receptor (beta chain) sequence with its context. Many counts were recorded for this clone. Its antigen is unknown. No base quality information exists; no much larger clone differs at one position. No treatment had been received by any patient before thyroid surgery. Patient clinical samples collected from the early 2010s to the late 2010s were retrospectively analysed using T-cell receptor beta sequencing. The record originates from a study of metastatic and nonmetastatic thyroid tumors (dated by TCRdb to about 2020). With regard to the full study: For patients with malignant and with benign thyroid disease, the researchers compared repertoires between peripheral blood samples and tumor or nodule tissue samples. Broader findings and caveats from the paper: In both blood and tumor samples, malignant tumors were reported to have significantly higher TCR beta diversity than benign nodules.

The library was made by PCR. For sequencing, an Illumina HiSeq 4000 was employed. High-throughput sequencing was used to profile the TCR beta-chain CDR3 region of every patient. From the authors' description of their analysis: The researchers built a classifier to tell apart papillary thyroid cancer patients with distant metastasis, based on CDR3 differences among clinicopathological groups. To measure repertoire diversity the researchers used the Shannon index, while the Morisita-Horn index served to gauge how similar the tumor and blood repertoires were. TCRdb reanalyzed the raw reads on its own, using fastp at Q25 for trimming and MiXCR for clone calling, and kept in-frame beta chains. The V and J calls shown here were made by TCRdb, not taken from the authors' results. A total of roughly 2,600 clones appear in this sample, under 35% of them only once. The ten most abundant clones make up over 20% of the sample.

The CDR3, from cysteine to phenylalanine, totals 12 residues. Just the 36-base CDR3 DNA is kept, in frame starting at base 1. V and J are truncated by 11 bases and 2 bases respectively, leaving an intervening sequence of 12 bases. Per the germline V gene (reference sequence), LNHNV is the CDR1 and YYDKDF is the CDR2. The chain joins TRBV15 to TRBJ1-1; the D gene is unclear. The sequence came from a female donor with papillary thyroid cancer or a benign thyroid nodule (not recorded which). Some clones in this sample may be carry-over from other donors' samples. The sample consisted of tumor tissue. DNA sequence: TGTGCCGTCGCGACCGACAACACTGAAGCTTTCTTT. This is translated as CAVATDNTEAFF.